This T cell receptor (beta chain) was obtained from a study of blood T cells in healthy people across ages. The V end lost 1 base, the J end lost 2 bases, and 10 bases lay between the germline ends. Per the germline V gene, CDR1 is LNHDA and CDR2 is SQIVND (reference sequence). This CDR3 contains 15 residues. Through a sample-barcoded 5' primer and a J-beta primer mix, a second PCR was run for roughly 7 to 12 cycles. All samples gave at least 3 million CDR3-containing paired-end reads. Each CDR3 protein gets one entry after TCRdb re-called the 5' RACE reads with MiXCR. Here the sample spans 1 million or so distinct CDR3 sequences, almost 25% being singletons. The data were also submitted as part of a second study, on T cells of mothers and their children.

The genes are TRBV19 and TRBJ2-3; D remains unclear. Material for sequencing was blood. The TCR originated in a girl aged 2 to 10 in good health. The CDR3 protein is CASSIVGDSTDTQYF. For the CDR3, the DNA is TGTGCCAGTAGTATAGTTGGAGACTCCACAGATACGCAGTATTTT.